Below, 26 T cell receptor beta chains from the same sample are listed, as sequenced in a study of blood T cell repertoires in COVID-19. Some clones are missing from TCRdb's copy, which holds only in-frame ones; the method was immunoSEQ multiplex PCR. The data show 100,000 to 150,000 clones, around nine tenths seen once. The sequencing input was peripheral blood. Source of these receptors: an older man with active COVID-19.

V gene TRBV6-4 combines with J gene TRBJ1-1, with TRBD1 matching 7 bases. Germline loops: CDR1 MRHNA, CDR2 SNTAGT. CDR3 length: 15 amino acids. J was trimmed by 4 bases and V by 6 bases; bases with no gene match: 11. This CDR3 is CASRESFQGGTEAFF. The DNA for the CDR3 is TGTGCCAGCAGGGAGAGCTTCCAGGGGGGCACTGAAGCTTTCTTT.

This chain connects TRBV4-1 to TRBJ2-5; a possible D gene is TRBD2 (5 bases). The germline V and J ends were trimmed by 3 bases and 7 bases, with 9 bases remaining between them. Germline V gene sequence: CDR1 MGHRA, CDR2 YSYEKL. The CDR3 is 12 amino acids. The CDR3 is CASSQAGGTQYF. CDR3 sequence (DNA): TGCGCCAGCAGCCAGGCAGGAGGGACCCAGTACTTC.

This clone was seen just once. V usage is TRBV11-2 and J usage is TRBJ2-7; 7 nucleotides match TRBD2. This CDR3 is 16 amino acids long. Looked up from germline, CDR1 is SGHAT and CDR2 is FQNNGV. J gave up 2 bases and V 6 bases, and 13 bases lay outside the gene matches. CDR3 protein: CASSGKFREGPYEQYF. CDR3 sequence (DNA): TGTGCCAGCAGTGGCAAGTTTAGGGAGGGCCCCTACGAGCAGTACTTC. The full variable domain, in which reference TRBV11-2 and TRBJ2-7 provide the parts outside the CDR3, is EAGVAQSPRYKIIEKRQSVAFWCNPISGHATLYWYQQILGQGPKLLIQFQNNGVVDDSQLPKDRFSAERLKGVDSTLKIQPAKLEDSAVYLCASSGKFREGPYEQYFGPGTRLTVT.

This rearrangement joins TRBV10-3 to TRBJ2-7; 9 bases align to TRBD1. V lost 4 bases and J lost 3; bases outside the gene matches: 4. Germline V CDR1 and CDR2: ENHRY, SYGVKD. This CDR3 is 14 amino acids long. CDR3: CAISVGTGYYEQYF. As DNA, the CDR3 is TGTGCCATCAGTGTCGGGACAGGGTACTACGAGCAGTACTTC.

The gene calls are TRBV28 and TRBJ1-5, with 8 bases that match TRBD1. The ends lost 3 bases at V and 0 bases at J; junction bases unmatched: 13. CDR3 length equals 19 residues. Germline CDR1 and CDR2: MDHEN and SYDVKM. The CDR3 nucleotides read TGTGCCAGCAGTTTCCACAGGGGGATAGGCCTATATAGCAATCAGCCCCAGCATTTT. Protein product: CASSFHRGIGLYSNQPQHF. Combining the CDR3 with reference TRBV28 and TRBJ1-5 gives the whole variable domain DVKVTQSSRYLVKRTGEKVFLECVQDMDHENMFWYRQDPGLGLRLIYFSYDVKMKEKGDIPEGYSVSREKKERFSLILESASTNQTSMYLCASSFHRGIGLYSNQPQHFGDGTRLSIL.

This clone was seen only once. J is TRBJ2-1 and V is TRBV4-1, with 10 bases identical to TRBD1. The germline V gene has CDR1 MGHRA and CDR2 YSYEKL. The CDR3 has 15 amino acids. The V and J ends lost 3 bases and 12 bases, in that order; junction bases with no gene match: 11. CDR3 DNA sequence: TGCGCCAGCAGCCAGGACGGGACAGGGGCTCGTTCGCAGTTCTTC. It translates to CASSQDGTGARSQFF.

The rearrangement uses TRBV11-2 and TRBJ1-3; D possibly corresponds to TRBD1 (5 bases). V was clipped by 1 base and J by 4 bases, with 11 bases between them. Germline V lookup: CDR1 SGHAT, CDR2 FQNNGV. This CDR3 contains 15 residues. CDR3 in DNA: TGTGCCAGCAGCTTAGGGGGGGGAAAAGGAAACACCATATATTTT. The encoded protein is CASSLGGGKGNTIYF.

V gene TRBV28 combines with J gene TRBJ2-7; the match to TRBD1 covers 7 bases. J gave up 4 bases and V 10 bases, and 7 bases lay outside the gene matches. Germline loops: CDR1 MDHEN, CDR2 SYDVKM. This CDR3 has 12 residues. The CDR3 bases are TGTGCCACCTCCAGGGGGTGGTACGAGCAGTACTTC. Amino acid sequence: CATSRGWYEQYF. Together with reference TRBV28 and TRBJ2-7, the CDR3 gives the full variable domain: DVKVTQSSRYLVKRTGEKVFLECVQDMDHENMFWYRQDPGLGLRLIYFSYDVKMKEKGDIPEGYSVSREKKERFSLILESASTNQTSMYLCATSRGWYEQYFGPGTRLTVT.

This clone has just a few counts. The chain is built from TRBV7-9 and TRBJ2-7; D unclear. Per the germline V gene, CDR1 is SEHNR and CDR2 is FQNEAQ (reference sequence). V gave up 5 bases and J gave up 3 bases, with 11 bases separating them. The CDR3 contains 13 residues. The CDR3 loop is CASSPTSGYEQYF. Written as DNA, the CDR3 is TGTGCCAGCAGCCCCACATCGGGCTACGAGCAGTACTTC.

The CDR3 is CASSEVWTGIGQPQHF. The DNA for the CDR3 is TGTGCCAGCAGTGAAGTCTGGACAGGGATCGGCCAGCCCCAGCATTTT. V is TRBV2 and J is TRBJ1-5, with 8 bases aligning to TRBD1. Per the germline V gene, CDR1 is SNHLY and CDR2 is FYNNEI. J gave up 7 bases and V 1 base, and 9 bases lay outside the gene matches. The CDR3 contains 16 residues. Full variable domain (remainder filled in from reference TRBV2 and TRBJ1-5): EPEVTQTPSHQVTQMGQEVILRCVPISNHLYFYWYRQILGQKVEFLVSFYNNEISEKSEIFDDQFSVERPDGSNFTLKIRSTKLEDSAMYFCASSEVWTGIGQPQHFGDGTRLSIL.

The rearrangement joins TRBV10-3 to TRBJ2-3, with 14 bases matching TRBD2. The CDR3 contains 14 residues. V dropped 10 bases and J dropped 3; count of bases not matched to a gene: 3. Per the germline V gene, CDR1 is ENHRY and CDR2 is SYGVKD. This CDR3 is CATGTSGRTDTQYF. The CDR3 DNA reads TGTGCCACCGGGACTAGCGGGAGAACAGATACGCAGTATTTT.

The J gene is TRBJ2-1, the V gene TRBV27; 10 bases fit TRBD2. The V and J ends lost 7 bases and 3 bases, in that order; junction bases with no gene match: 6. CDR3 size: 15 residues. In germline, CDR1 is MNHEY, CDR2 SMNVEV (reference sequence). Written as DNA, the CDR3 is TGTGCCAGCAACCTTCTAGCGGGAGACTACAATGAGCAGTTCTTC. Translating gives CASNLLAGDYNEQFF.

V usage is TRBV7-9 and J usage is TRBJ1-6; D is uncertain. Germline loops: CDR1 SEHNR, CDR2 FQNEAQ (reference sequence). The CDR3 has 16 residues. The V and J ends lost 3 bases and 0 bases respectively, with 9 bases between them. CDR3 coding DNA: TGTGCCAGCAGCTTTTCCGGGAGCTCCTATAATTCACCCCTCCACTTT. It encodes CASSFSGSSYNSPLHF.

The V and J genes are TRBV5-8 and TRBJ2-2; 14 nucleotides agree with TRBD2. The CDR3 runs to 16 residues. The V and J ends lost 4 bases and 5 bases, in that order; junction bases with no gene match: 4. CDR1 SGHTS and CDR2 YDEGEE come from the germline V gene. CDR3 nucleotides: TGTGCCAGCAGCAGAGGACTAGCGGGAGGAACCGGGGAGCTGTTTTTT. It is translated as CASSRGLAGGTGELFF.

The chain uses TRBV30 and TRBJ2-1; TRBD2 aligns across 8 bases. V shed 1 base and J 4 bases; nucleotides not matched to a gene: 15. The CDR3 is 18 residues long. CDR1 and CDR2 from the germline V gene are GTSNPN and SVGIG (reference sequence). CDR3 sequence (DNA): TGTGCCTGGAGTGGAGGACTAGCCGGGTCTGGGCGATACAATGAGCAGTTCTTC. Amino acids: CAWSGGLAGSGRYNEQFF.

The rearrangement links TRBV27 to TRBJ2-3, with TRBD2 identical over 7 bases. Trimming removed 3 bases from V and 1 base from J; junction bases left unmatched: 4. The CDR3 spans 15 residues. Germline CDR1 and CDR2: MNHEY and SMNVEV (reference sequence). The CDR3 reads CASSFPRGGTDTQYF. Written as DNA, the CDR3 is TGTGCCAGCAGTTTCCCTCGGGGGGGCACAGATACGCAGTATTTT.

The rearrangement uses TRBV11-2 and TRBJ2-7, with D maybe TRBD2 (6 bases). V lost 5 bases and J lost 1, with 15 bases in between. The germline gives CDR1 SGHAT, CDR2 FQNNGV. The CDR3 spans 15 residues. CDR3 protein: CASSRSPLASYEQYF. DNA of the CDR3: TGTGCCAGCAGCCGCTCACCTCTAGCGTCCTACGAGCAGTACTTC.

The chain carries TRBV28 and TRBJ2-1; D is uncertain. The CDR3 sequence is 13 residues long. Germline lookup yields CDR1 MDHEN and CDR2 SYDVKM. V was clipped by 6 bases and J by 0 bases, with 6 bases between them. CDR3 sequence: CASSASSYNEQFF. CDR3 sequence (DNA): TGTGCCAGCAGCGCTAGCTCCTACAATGAGCAGTTCTTC.

This clone was detected only once. The V and J genes are TRBV28 and TRBJ2-3, with D possibly matching TRBD2 (6 bases). CDR3 length: 13 amino acids. V gave up 8 bases and J gave up 0 bases, with 9 bases separating them. Germline CDR1 is MDHEN and CDR2 is SYDVKM. The CDR3 region is CASAGRSTDTQYF. CDR3 bases: TGTGCCAGCGCGGGACGAAGCACAGATACGCAGTATTTT. Filled out from reference TRBV28 and TRBJ2-3, the complete variable domain reads DVKVTQSSRYLVKRTGEKVFLECVQDMDHENMFWYRQDPGLGLRLIYFSYDVKMKEKGDIPEGYSVSREKKERFSLILESASTNQTSMYLCASAGRSTDTQYFGPGTRLTVL.

This rearrangement joins TRBV7-9 to TRBJ2-6; D may be TRBD1 (5 bases). The germline V and J ends were trimmed by 5 bases and 3 bases, with 17 bases remaining between them. This CDR3 spans 17 amino acids. From germline, CDR1 is SEHNR and CDR2 FQNEAQ (reference sequence). The CDR3 DNA reads TGTGCCAGCAGCGTGGGAACTACAGGTTATGGGGCCAACGTCCTGACTTTC. This encodes CASSVGTTGYGANVLTF. Together with reference TRBV7-9 and TRBJ2-6, the CDR3 gives the full variable domain: DTGVSQNPRHKITKRGQNVTFRCDPISEHNRLYWYRQTLGQGPEFLTYFQNEAQLEKSRLLSDRFSAERPKGSFSTLEIQRTEQGDSAMYLCASSVGTTGYGANVLTFGAGSRLTVL.

The rearrangement uses TRBV9 and TRBJ2-5, with 7 bases aligning to TRBD1. The junction had 4 bases not matched to a gene; V was cut back by 1 base and J by 1 base. Per the germline V gene, CDR1 is SGDLS and CDR2 is YYNGEE. The CDR3 is 15 amino acids. DNA of the CDR3: TGTGCCAGCAGCGTAACAGGGGCCCTCCAAGAGACCCAGTACTTC. Amino acid sequence: CASSVTGALQETQYF. The full variable domain, completed using reference TRBV9 and TRBJ2-5, is DSGVTQTPKHLITATGQRVTLRCSPRSGDLSVYWYQQSLDQGLQFLIQYYNGEERAKGNILERFSAQQFPDLHSELNLSSLELGDSALYFCASSVTGALQETQYFGPGTRLLVL.

Here the CDR3 reads CASSSRGYEQYF. The CDR3 DNA sequence: TGTGCCAGCAGTTCCAGGGGCTACGAGCAGTACTTC. J is TRBJ2-7 and V is TRBV5-5, with a weak D call TRBD1 (6 bases). Germline-derived CDR1 and CDR2 are SGHKS and YYEKEE (reference sequence). This CDR3 region has 12 residues. V lost 5 bases, J lost 3 bases, and 9 bases lay in between.

As for this clone: A junction boundary mismatches the germline segment, possibly from a read error. This chain links TRBV7-3 with TRBJ2-1; 7 bases align to TRBD2. Germline CDR1 is SGHTA and CDR2 is FQGTGA. CDR3 length: 14 residues. The CDR3 DNA is TGTGCCAGCTCTTCTAGCGGCCCGTACAATAAGCAGTTCTTC. It codes for CASSSSGPYNKQFF.

The CDR3 region is CASSQSLPGQLNTEAFF. For the CDR3, the DNA is TGCGCCAGCAGTCAATCGCTCCCGGGACAGCTGAACACTGAAGCTTTCTTT. This chain connects TRBV23-1 to TRBJ1-1; the match to TRBD1 covers 7 bases. TRBV23-1 is flagged as an ORF with uncertain function. This CDR3 is built from 17 residues. Losses at the gene ends were 0 bases for V and 0 bases for J; bases not matched to a gene: 7.

The chain combines TRBV5-6 with TRBJ2-3; TRBD2 agrees at 10 bases. The CDR3 sequence is 16 residues long. The germline V gene encodes CDR1 SGHDT and CDR2 YYEEEE. The V and J ends lost 4 bases and 6 bases, in that order; junction bases with no gene match: 11. This CDR3 is CASSPGTSVRKDTQYF. Here the CDR3 DNA reads TGTGCCAGCAGCCCAGGGACTAGCGTAAGAAAGGATACGCAGTATTTT.

The chain is built from TRBV11-2 and TRBJ1-1; the D is unclear. V lost 5 bases and J lost 3, with 10 bases in between. The CDR3 is made up of 13 amino acids. The germline V gene encodes CDR1 SGHAT and CDR2 FQNNGV. The CDR3 DNA reads as TGTGCCAGCAGCCTCCTTATGTACACTGAAGCTTTCTTT. Protein sequence: CASSLLMYTEAFF.